These 31 T cell receptor beta chains originate from one sample sequenced in a study of PD-1 blockade in mismatch repair-deficient tumors. Using immunoSEQ multiplex PCR, the repertoire was profiled, and TCRdb retains in-frame clones only, with some absent. The sample carries around 120,000 clones, 85% to 90% recorded once. This material consisted of peripheral blood, taken just under 74 weeks after starting pembrolizumab. These receptors were obtained from an adult with mismatch repair-deficient cancer.

The V and J genes are TRBV7-9 and TRBJ2-3; the D call may be TRBD1 or TRBD2 (5 bases each). The V gene's germline CDR1 is SEHNR and CDR2 FQNEAQ (reference sequence). The V and J ends lost 7 bases and 4 bases respectively, with 18 bases between them. This CDR3 has 15 residues. The CDR3, as DNA: TGTGCCAGCACCCCTCCGGGACCCTCCCCAGATACGCAGTATTTT. This encodes CASTPPGPSPDTQYF.

J is TRBJ2-1 and V is TRBV4-3, with a possible D match to TRBD2 (6 bases). The CDR3 is made up of 15 amino acids. V lost 0 bases and J 7 bases, leaving 13 bases between the germline ends. The germline V gene has CDR1 LGHNA and CDR2 YSLEER. CDR3 protein: CASSQEDAGRNEQFF. In nucleotides, the CDR3 is TGCGCCAGCAGCCAAGAAGACGCGGGACGGAATGAGCAGTTCTTC.

The V and J genes are TRBV28 and TRBJ2-5; D tentatively fits TRBD1 or TRBD2 (5 bases each). Germline CDR1 and CDR2: MDHEN and SYDVKM. V shed 4 bases and J shed 2 bases, with 11 bases lying between them. This CDR3 contains 14 residues. The CDR3 loop is CASSWMGRQETQYF. In nucleotides, the CDR3 is TGTGCCAGCAGTTGGATGGGACGGCAAGAGACCCAGTACTTC.

The chain couples TRBV6-1 to TRBJ2-3; no clear D. CDR1 MNHNS and CDR2 SASEGT come from the germline V gene. This CDR3 has 19 amino acids. Between the trimmed V and J ends, which lost 2 bases and 0 bases, there was a span of 21 bases. The CDR3 DNA reads as TGTGCCAGCAGTGAATTAGGGAACAGAAAATTTTTTAGCACAGATACGCAGTATTTT. Translated, it gives CASSELGNRKFFSTDTQYF.

This clone has only a few counts. V and J are TRBV15 and TRBJ2-1; unclear D gene. This CDR3 is built from 13 residues. The germline V gene encodes CDR1 LNHNV and CDR2 YYDKDF (reference sequence). Deletions cut 0 bases from V and 4 bases from J, with 4 bases between. The CDR3 nucleotides read TGTGCCACCAGCAGAGACCGGTACAATGAGCAGTTCTTC. It translates to CATSRDRYNEQFF.

The chain has TRBV4-3 and TRBJ1-4; no firm D call. Trimming removed 1 base at V and 7 bases at J, with 16 bases between. The CDR3 is made up of 16 amino acids. The germline gives CDR1 LGHNA, CDR2 YSLEER. CDR3 nucleotides: TGCGCCAGCAGCCAAGCTTACATTGTCGGTGGTGAAAAACTGTTTTTT. Amino acids: CASSQAYIVGGEKLFF.

Worth noting for this clone: Other nucleotide sequences from this sample produce the same CDR3. V gene TRBV30 combines with J gene TRBJ1-2; D gene unclear. This CDR3 contains 13 residues. V lost 4 bases, J lost 8 bases, and 17 bases lay in between. Germline V lookup: CDR1 GTSNPN, CDR2 SVGIG (reference sequence). CDR3 nucleotide sequence: TGTGCCTGGACCTTACTAGGCATCTCGGGCTACACCTTC. It yields the protein CAWTLLGISGYTF.

The rearrangement joins TRBV19 to TRBJ2-5, with D maybe TRBD2 (6 bases). The CDR3 covers 15 residues. CDR1 is LNHDA, CDR2 SQIVND, per germline (reference sequence). Deletions cut 0 bases from V and 5 bases from J, with 13 bases between. CDR3 region: CASSIDSGRIETQYF. DNA of the CDR3: TGTGCCAGTAGTATAGATAGCGGTAGAATTGAGACCCAGTACTTC.

The rearrangement joins TRBV11-2 to TRBJ1-1; tentative D call: TRBD1 (5 bases). The V gene's germline CDR1 is SGHAT and CDR2 FQNNGV. Trimming removed 4 bases from V and 1 base from J, with 16 bases in between. There are 16 residues in the CDR3. Written as DNA, the CDR3 is TGTGCCAGCAGCTCGAACGTCCCCGACAGGAACACTGAAGCTTTCTTT. Its translation: CASSSNVPDRNTEAFF.

This sequence joins TRBV30 and TRBJ1-1; D is ambiguous. Trimming took 4 bases from V and 1 from J, leaving 10 bases between them. Germline CDR1 GTSNPN, CDR2 SVGIG (reference sequence). The CDR3 length is 13 residues. CDR3 amino acids: CAWIELENTEAFF. DNA for the CDR3: TGTGCCTGGATTGAGCTTGAGAACACTGAAGCTTTCTTT.

The V gene is TRBV6-1, the J gene TRBJ1-5, with D possibly being TRBD1 (6 bases). The germline V and J ends were trimmed by 1 base and 2 bases, with 9 bases remaining between them. This CDR3 has 15 amino acids. Germline CDR1 is MNHNS and CDR2 is SASEGT. The CDR3 sequence: CASSEEGGGNQPQHF. The CDR3 region has the DNA TGTGCCAGCAGTGAAGAAGGGGGTGGCAATCAGCCCCAGCATTTT.

This rearrangement joins TRBV11-2 to TRBJ2-2; 8 nucleotides line up with TRBD1. The V and J ends lost 2 bases and 1 base, in that order; junction bases with no gene match: 0. CDR3 length equals 15 residues. CDR1 is SGHAT, CDR2 FQNNGV, per germline. In DNA form, the CDR3 reads TGTGCCAGCAGCTTAACAGGGGGGAACACCGGGGAGCTGTTTTTT. Translation gives CASSLTGGNTGELFF.

The rearrangement links TRBV18 to TRBJ2-3; tentative D call: TRBD2 (5 bases). CDR1 KGHSH and CDR2 LQKENI come from the germline V gene. The CDR3 runs 13 residues. The ends were cut back, 3 bases at V and 4 bases at J, with 8 bases in the middle. The CDR3 bases are TGTGCCAGCTCACCGGGAGTCGCAGATACGCAGTATTTT. This translates into CASSPGVADTQYF.

This sequence joins TRBV15 and TRBJ1-5, with 11 bases lining up with TRBD1. This CDR3 is built from 16 residues. The germline V gene encodes CDR1 LNHNV and CDR2 YYDKDF (reference sequence). J lost 6 bases, V lost 0 bases, and 4 bases had no gene match. In DNA, the CDR3 is TGTGCCACCAGCAGAGAGGACAGGGGGCTCGGTCAGCCCCAGCATTTT. Translation: CATSREDRGLGQPQHF.

The chain links TRBV7-9 to TRBJ1-2, with TRBD1 identical over 9 bases. CDR1 SEHNR and CDR2 FQNEAQ come from the germline V gene (reference sequence). The trim removed 5 bases at V and 5 bases at J, leaving 12 bases unmatched. The CDR3 runs to 16 residues. CDR3 bases: TGTGCCAGCAGCCTTCCGACGGGACAGGGCTTTTATGGCTACACCTTC. Translated: CASSLPTGQGFYGYTF. The full variable domain, in which reference TRBV7-9 and TRBJ1-2 provide the parts outside the CDR3, is DTGVSQNPRHKITKRGQNVTFRCDPISEHNRLYWYRQTLGQGPEFLTYFQNEAQLEKSRLLSDRFSAERPKGSFSTLEIQRTEQGDSAMYLCASSLPTGQGFYGYTFGSGTRLTVV.

The chain joins TRBV7-2 to TRBJ2-7, with D perhaps being TRBD1 or TRBD2 (6 bases each). Germline V CDR1 and CDR2: SGHTA, FQGNSA. This CDR3 is 18 amino acids long. V was clipped by 1 base and J by 0 bases, with 19 bases between them. The CDR3 here is CASSLDLGAGRNSYEQYF. Here the CDR3 DNA reads TGTGCCAGCAGCTTAGATTTGGGGGCGGGACGAAACTCCTACGAGCAGTACTTC.

This clone has more than one count but fewer than ten. This sequence joins TRBV9 and TRBJ2-3; D may be TRBD2 (6 bases). The germline gives CDR1 SGDLS, CDR2 YYNGEE. V lost 0 bases, J lost 1 base, and 9 bases lay in between. There are 15 residues in the CDR3. The CDR3 sequence: CASSVDWGGTDTQYF. Written as DNA, the CDR3 is TGTGCCAGCAGCGTAGACTGGGGGGGCACAGATACGCAGTATTTT.

This clone has just a few counts. The chain has TRBV19 and TRBJ2-1; 7 nucleotides match TRBD2. V was pared by 5 bases and J by 7 bases, with 8 bases of the junction left unmatched. The CDR3 loop spans 14 amino acids. CDR1 and CDR2 from the germline V gene are LNHDA and SQIVND (reference sequence). CDR3 sequence reads: CASSRREGRNEQFF. The CDR3 region has the DNA TGTGCCAGTAGTCGGAGGGAGGGCCGGAATGAGCAGTTCTTC.

This clone was found once. This rearrangement joins TRBV19 to TRBJ2-2, with a possible D match to TRBD2 (5 bases). Trimming removed 2 bases from V and 2 bases from J, with 6 bases in between. The germline CDR1 and CDR2 sequences are LNHDA and SQIVND (reference sequence). This CDR3 is built from 14 residues. The CDR3 loop reads CASSIRGNTGELFF. In nucleotides, the CDR3 is TGTGCCAGTAGTATACGGGGTAACACCGGGGAGCTGTTTTTT.

The chain links TRBV9 to TRBJ2-1; weak D call: TRBD2 (6 bases). The CDR3 sequence is 16 residues long. Germline V CDR1 and CDR2: SGDLS, YYNGEE. The V and J ends lost 0 bases and 3 bases respectively, with 13 bases between them. This CDR3 is CASSVVGGGNYNEQFF. In DNA, the CDR3 is TGTGCCAGCAGCGTAGTCGGTGGGGGGAACTACAATGAGCAGTTCTTC.

The chain joins TRBV5-1 to TRBJ1-1; D not resolved. Trimming took 0 bases from V and 0 from J, leaving 9 bases between them. The CDR3 spans 15 residues. In germline, CDR1 is SGHRS, CDR2 YFSETQ. The DNA of the CDR3 is TGCGCCAGCAGCTTGGCAGGACCAATGAACACTGAAGCTTTCTTT. Translated, it gives CASSLAGPMNTEAFF.

The chain recombines TRBV28 with TRBJ1-1; a weak D match, TRBD1 (5 bases). The CDR3 has 12 residues. Germline CDR1 is MDHEN and CDR2 is SYDVKM. Trimming stripped 7 bases from V and 3 bases from J, with 9 bases between. The CDR3: CASTQGDTEAFF. The CDR3 coding sequence is TGTGCCAGCACCCAAGGGGACACTGAAGCTTTCTTT.

Concerning this clone itself: The same CDR3 also results from other DNA sequences found in this sample. V is TRBV9 and J is TRBJ2-3; possible D gene TRBD2, 6 bases. With 0 bases removed from V and 2 bases from J, the gap between germline ends came to 10 bases. The CDR3 totals 15 residues. The germline V gene encodes CDR1 SGDLS and CDR2 YYNGEE. The chain's CDR3 is CASSVGGGTTDTQYF. In nucleotides, the CDR3 is TGTGCCAGCAGCGTAGGGGGCGGGACCACAGATACGCAGTATTTT. The variable domain in full, with the rest retrieved from reference TRBV9 and TRBJ2-3, is DSGVTQTPKHLITATGQRVTLRCSPRSGDLSVYWYQQSLDQGLQFLIQYYNGEERAKGNILERFSAQQFPDLHSELNLSSLELGDSALYFCASSVGGGTTDTQYFGPGTRLTVL.

The rearrangement links TRBV27 to TRBJ2-7; 7 positions agree with TRBD2. This CDR3 comprises 15 residues. Germline V gene sequence: CDR1 MNHEY, CDR2 SMNVEV (reference sequence). V lost 5 bases, J lost 2 bases, and 9 bases stayed unmatched. CDR3 protein: CASSPTGGSAYEQYF. The CDR3 DNA sequence: TGTGCCAGCAGTCCCACCGGGGGGTCGGCCTACGAGCAGTACTTC.

This chain links TRBV19 with TRBJ2-1; D is unresolved. V dropped 2 bases and J dropped 5 bases, with 4 bases sitting between them. This CDR3 region has 12 residues. Germline values: CDR1 LNHDA, CDR2 SQIVND (reference sequence). The CDR3 DNA reads as TGTGCCAGTAGTATAAGTGACAATGAGCAGTTCTTC. It translates to CASSISDNEQFF.

The rearrangement links TRBV2 to TRBJ2-7; 9 bases match TRBD1. Trimming removed 6 bases from V and 4 bases from J; junction bases left unmatched: 13. CDR1 is SNHLY, CDR2 FYNNEI, per germline. This CDR3 contains 16 residues. The CDR3 region has the DNA TGTGCCAGCAGACCGGGACAGGGTTTCCAAATGTACGAGCAGTACTTC. Protein: CASRPGQGFQMYEQYF.

The chain uses TRBV25-1 and TRBJ2-4, with D possibly TRBD2 on 7 matching bases. The CDR3 contains 14 residues. Germline CDR1 MGHDK, CDR2 SYGVNS. Trimming shortened V by 3 bases and J by 6 bases, and 12 bases separated the two germline ends. The CDR3 sequence is CASSELRGANIQYF. CDR3 nucleotides: TGTGCCAGCAGTGAGCTTCGGGGGGCAAACATTCAGTACTTC. The full variable domain, completed using reference TRBV25-1 and TRBJ2-4, is EADIYQTPRYLVIGTGKKITLECSQTMGHDKMYWYQQDPGMELHLIHYSYGVNSTEKGDLSSESTVSRIRTEHFPLTLESARPSHTSQYLCASSELRGANIQYFGAGTRLSVL.

The V gene is TRBV18, the J gene TRBJ1-5, with D tentatively TRBD1 (5 bases). The CDR3 covers 16 residues. Trimming stripped 1 base from V and 0 bases from J, with 10 bases between. The germline V gene encodes CDR1 KGHSH and CDR2 LQKENI. The CDR3 coding sequence is TGTGCCAGCTCACCACGGGGCAGAAATAGCAATCAGCCCCAGCATTTT. Protein sequence: CASSPRGRNSNQPQHF.

J is TRBJ1-2 and V is TRBV10-3, with D perhaps matching TRBD1 (6 bases). Trimming stripped 1 base from V and 6 bases from J, with 15 bases between. The CDR3 is 15 residues long. The germline V gene encodes CDR1 ENHRY and CDR2 SYGVKD. CDR3 loop: CAISEFGGLRNGYTF. The DNA for the CDR3 is TGTGCCATCAGTGAGTTCGGGGGGCTAAGAAATGGCTACACCTTC.

The V and J genes are TRBV27 and TRBJ2-7, with 9 positions matching TRBD1. The CDR3 has 14 residues. The trim removed 6 bases at V and 2 bases at J, leaving 5 bases unmatched. From germline, CDR1 is MNHEY and CDR2 SMNVEV (reference sequence). CDR3 DNA sequence: TGTGCCAGCAGAGGACAGGGGTCACCCTACGAGCAGTACTTC. The encoded protein is CASRGQGSPYEQYF.

This CDR3 is CASSRDTAYNEQFF. CDR3 bases: TGTGCCAGCAGCCGGGACACCGCCTACAATGAGCAGTTCTTC. The gene calls are TRBV6-6 and TRBJ2-1, with a weak D call TRBD1 (6 bases). The CDR3 spans 14 residues. Per the germline V gene, CDR1 is MNHNY and CDR2 is SVGAGI (reference sequence). Trimming shortened V by 6 bases and J by 2 bases, and 11 bases separated the two germline ends.